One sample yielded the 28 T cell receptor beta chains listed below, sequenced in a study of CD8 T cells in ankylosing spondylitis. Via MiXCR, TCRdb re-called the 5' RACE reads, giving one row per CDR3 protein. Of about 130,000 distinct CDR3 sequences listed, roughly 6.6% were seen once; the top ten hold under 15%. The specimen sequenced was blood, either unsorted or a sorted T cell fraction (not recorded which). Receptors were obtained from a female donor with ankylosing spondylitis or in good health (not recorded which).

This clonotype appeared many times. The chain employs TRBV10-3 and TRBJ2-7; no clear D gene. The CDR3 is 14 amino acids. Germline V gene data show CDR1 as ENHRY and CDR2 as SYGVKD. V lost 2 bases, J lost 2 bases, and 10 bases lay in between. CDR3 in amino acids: CAISEIAGAYEQYF. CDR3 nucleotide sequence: TGTGCCATCAGTGAGATAGCTGGGGCCTACGAGCAGTACTTC.

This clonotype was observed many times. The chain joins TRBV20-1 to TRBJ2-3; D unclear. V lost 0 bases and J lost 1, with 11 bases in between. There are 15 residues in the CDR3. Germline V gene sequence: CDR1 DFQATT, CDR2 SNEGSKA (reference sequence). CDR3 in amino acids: CSAREPHSGTDTQYF. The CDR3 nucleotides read TGCAGTGCTAGAGAACCCCACTCTGGCACAGATACGCAGTATTTT.

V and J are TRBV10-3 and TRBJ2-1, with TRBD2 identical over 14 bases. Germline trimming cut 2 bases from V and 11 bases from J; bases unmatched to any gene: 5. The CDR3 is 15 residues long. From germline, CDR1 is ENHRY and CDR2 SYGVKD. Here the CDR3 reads CAISEPGLAGEQQFF. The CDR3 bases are TGTGCCATCAGTGAGCCGGGACTAGCGGGGGAGCAGCAGTTCTTC.

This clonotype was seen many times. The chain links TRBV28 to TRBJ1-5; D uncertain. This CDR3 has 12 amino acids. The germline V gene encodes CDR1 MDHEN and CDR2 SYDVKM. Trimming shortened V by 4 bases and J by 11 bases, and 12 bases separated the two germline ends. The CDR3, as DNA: TGTGCCAGCAGTTCCGCCCTCTCGGCCCAGCATTTT. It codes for CASSSALSAQHF. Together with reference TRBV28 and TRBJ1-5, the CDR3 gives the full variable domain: DVKVTQSSRYLVKRTGEKVFLECVQDMDHENMFWYRQDPGLGLRLIYFSYDVKMKEKGDIPEGYSVSREKKERFSLILESASTNQTSMYLCASSSALSAQHFGDGTRLSIL.

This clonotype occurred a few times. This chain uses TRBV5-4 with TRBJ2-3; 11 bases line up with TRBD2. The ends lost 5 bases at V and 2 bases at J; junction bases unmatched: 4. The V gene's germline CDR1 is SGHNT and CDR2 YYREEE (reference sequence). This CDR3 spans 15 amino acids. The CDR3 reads CASRSGLADTDTQYF. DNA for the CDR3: TGTGCCAGCAGGTCGGGACTAGCGGACACAGATACGCAGTATTTT. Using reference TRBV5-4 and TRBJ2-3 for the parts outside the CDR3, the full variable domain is ETGVTQSPTHLIKTRGQQVTLRCSSQSGHNTVSWYQQALGQGPQFIFQYYREEENGRGNFPPRFSGLQFPNYSSELNVNALELDDSALYLCASRSGLADTDTQYFGPGTRLTVL.

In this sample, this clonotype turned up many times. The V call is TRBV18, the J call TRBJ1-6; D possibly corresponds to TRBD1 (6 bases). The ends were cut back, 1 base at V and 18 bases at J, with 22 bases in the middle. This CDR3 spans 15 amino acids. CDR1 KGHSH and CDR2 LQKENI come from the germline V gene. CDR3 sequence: CASSPRTGLGIWTHF. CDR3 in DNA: TGTGCCAGCTCACCACGAACAGGGCTGGGTATTTGGACCCACTTT.

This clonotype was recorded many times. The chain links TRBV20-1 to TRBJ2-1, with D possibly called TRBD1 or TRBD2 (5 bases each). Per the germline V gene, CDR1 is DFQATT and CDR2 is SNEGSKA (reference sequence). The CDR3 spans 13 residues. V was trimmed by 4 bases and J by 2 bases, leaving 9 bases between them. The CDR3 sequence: CSAIGTTYNEQFF. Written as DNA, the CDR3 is TGCAGTGCTATCGGGACCACCTACAATGAGCAGTTCTTC.

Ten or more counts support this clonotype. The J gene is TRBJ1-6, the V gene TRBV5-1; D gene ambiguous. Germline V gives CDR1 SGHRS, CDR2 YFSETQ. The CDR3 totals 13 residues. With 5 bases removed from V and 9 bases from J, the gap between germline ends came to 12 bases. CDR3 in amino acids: CASRPNMGSPLHF. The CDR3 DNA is TGCGCCAGCAGGCCAAACATGGGTTCACCCCTCCACTTT. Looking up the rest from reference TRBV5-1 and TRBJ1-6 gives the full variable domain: KAGVTQTPRYLIKTRGQQVTLSCSPISGHRSVSWYQQTPGQGLQFLFEYFSETQRNKGNFPGRFSGRQFSNSRSEMNVSTLELGDSALYLCASRPNMGSPLHFGNGTRLTVT.

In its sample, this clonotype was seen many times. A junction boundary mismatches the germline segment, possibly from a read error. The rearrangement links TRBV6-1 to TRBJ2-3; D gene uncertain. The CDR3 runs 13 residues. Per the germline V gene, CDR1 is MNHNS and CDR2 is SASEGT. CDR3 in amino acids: CASMGMSTDTQYF. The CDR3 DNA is TGTGCAAGCATGGGGATGAGCACAGATACGCAGTATTTT.

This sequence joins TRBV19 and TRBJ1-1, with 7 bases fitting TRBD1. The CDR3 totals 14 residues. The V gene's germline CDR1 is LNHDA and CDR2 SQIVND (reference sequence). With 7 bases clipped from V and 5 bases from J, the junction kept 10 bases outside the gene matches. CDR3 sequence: CASTAGQSRTEAFF. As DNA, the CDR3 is TGTGCCAGTACCGCGGGACAGTCGAGGACTGAAGCTTTCTTT.

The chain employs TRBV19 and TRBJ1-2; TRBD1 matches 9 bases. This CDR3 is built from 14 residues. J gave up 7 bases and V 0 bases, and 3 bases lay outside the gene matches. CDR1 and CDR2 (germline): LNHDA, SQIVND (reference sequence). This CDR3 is CASSIEGTGSGYTF. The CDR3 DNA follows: TGTGCCAGTAGTATAGAAGGGACAGGGTCTGGCTACACCTTC.

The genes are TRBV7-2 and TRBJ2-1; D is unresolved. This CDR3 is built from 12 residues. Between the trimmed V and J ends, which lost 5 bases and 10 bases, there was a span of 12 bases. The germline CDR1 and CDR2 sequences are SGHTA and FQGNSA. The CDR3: CASSPTPLEQFF. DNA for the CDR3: TGTGCCAGCAGCCCAACCCCCCTAGAGCAGTTCTTC.

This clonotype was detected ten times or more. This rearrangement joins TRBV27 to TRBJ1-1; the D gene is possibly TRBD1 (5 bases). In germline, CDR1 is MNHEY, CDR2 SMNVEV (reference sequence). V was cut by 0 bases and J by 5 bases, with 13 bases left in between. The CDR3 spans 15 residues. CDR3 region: CASSLSWGDWTEAFF. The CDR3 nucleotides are TGTGCCAGCAGTTTATCGTGGGGGGATTGGACTGAAGCTTTCTTT.

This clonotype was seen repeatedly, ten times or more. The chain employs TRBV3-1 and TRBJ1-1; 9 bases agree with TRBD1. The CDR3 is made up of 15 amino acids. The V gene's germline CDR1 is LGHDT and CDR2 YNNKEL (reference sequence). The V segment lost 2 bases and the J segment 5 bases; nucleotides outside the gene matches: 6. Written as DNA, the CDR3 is TGTGCCAGCAGCCAACATACAGGGGGCGGAACTGAAGCTTTCTTT. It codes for CASSQHTGGGTEAFF. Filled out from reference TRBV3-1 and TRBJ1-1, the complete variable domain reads DTAVSQTPKYLVTQMGNDKSIKCEQNLGHDTMYWYKQDSKKFLKIMFSYNNKELIINETVPNRFSPKSPDKAHLNLHINSLELGDSAVYFCASSQHTGGGTEAFFGQGTRLTVV.

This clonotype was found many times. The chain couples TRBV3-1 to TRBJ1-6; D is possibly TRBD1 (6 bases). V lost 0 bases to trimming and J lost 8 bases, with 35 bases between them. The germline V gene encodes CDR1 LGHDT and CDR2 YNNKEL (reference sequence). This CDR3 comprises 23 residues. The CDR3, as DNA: TGTGCCAGCAGCCAAGAGGCCTCTAGGGGGAAGGGGACGAGACACATCACCTATTCACCCCTCCACTTT. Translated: CASSQEASRGKGTRHITYSPLHF. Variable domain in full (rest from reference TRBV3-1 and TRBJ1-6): DTAVSQTPKYLVTQMGNDKSIKCEQNLGHDTMYWYKQDSKKFLKIMFSYNNKELIINETVPNRFSPKSPDKAHLNLHINSLELGDSAVYFCASSQEASRGKGTRHITYSPLHFGNGTRLTVT.

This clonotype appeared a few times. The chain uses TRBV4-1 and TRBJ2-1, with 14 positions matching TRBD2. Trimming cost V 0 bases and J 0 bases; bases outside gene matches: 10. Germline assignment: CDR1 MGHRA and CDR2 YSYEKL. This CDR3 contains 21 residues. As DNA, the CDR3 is TGCGCCAGCAGCCAAGATCGGGGACTAGCGGGGGTTCCTAGCTCCTACAATGAGCAGTTCTTC. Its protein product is CASSQDRGLAGVPSSYNEQFF.

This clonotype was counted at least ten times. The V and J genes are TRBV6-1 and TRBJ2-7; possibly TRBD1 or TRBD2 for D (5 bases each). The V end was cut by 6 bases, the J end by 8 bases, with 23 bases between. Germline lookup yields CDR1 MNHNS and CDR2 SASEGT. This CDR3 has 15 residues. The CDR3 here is CASRPDSSRGPKQYF. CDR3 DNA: TGTGCCAGCAGGCCTGACAGCTCGAGGGGCCCTAAGCAGTACTTC.

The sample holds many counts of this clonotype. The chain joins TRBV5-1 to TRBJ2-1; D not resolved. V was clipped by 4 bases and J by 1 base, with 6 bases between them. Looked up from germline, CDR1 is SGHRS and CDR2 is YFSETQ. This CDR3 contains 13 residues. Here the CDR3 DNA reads TGCGCCAGCAGCCCAGAGTCCTACAATGAGCAGTTCTTC. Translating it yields CASSPESYNEQFF.

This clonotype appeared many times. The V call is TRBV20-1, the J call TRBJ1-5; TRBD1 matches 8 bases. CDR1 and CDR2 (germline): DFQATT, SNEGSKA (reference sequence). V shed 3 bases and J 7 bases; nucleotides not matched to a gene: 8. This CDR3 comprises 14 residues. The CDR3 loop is CSASAGGGEQPQHF. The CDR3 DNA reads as TGCAGTGCTAGCGCAGGGGGCGGGGAACAGCCCCAGCATTTT.

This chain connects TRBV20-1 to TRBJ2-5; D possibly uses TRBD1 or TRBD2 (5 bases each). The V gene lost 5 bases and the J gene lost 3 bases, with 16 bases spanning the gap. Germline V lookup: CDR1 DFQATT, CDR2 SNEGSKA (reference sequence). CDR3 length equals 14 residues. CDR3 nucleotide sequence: TGCAGTGCTGACCAGGGCAGGCGGGAAGAGACCCAGTACTTC. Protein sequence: CSADQGRREETQYF.

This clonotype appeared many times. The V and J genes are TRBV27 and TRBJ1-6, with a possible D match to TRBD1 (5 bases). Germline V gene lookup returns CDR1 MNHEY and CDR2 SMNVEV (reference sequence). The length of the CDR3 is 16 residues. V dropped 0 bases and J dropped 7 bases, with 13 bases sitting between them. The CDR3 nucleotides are TGTGCCAGCAGTTTATCGGGGCAGGGTGGGAATTCACCCCTCCACTTT. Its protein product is CASSLSGQGGNSPLHF.

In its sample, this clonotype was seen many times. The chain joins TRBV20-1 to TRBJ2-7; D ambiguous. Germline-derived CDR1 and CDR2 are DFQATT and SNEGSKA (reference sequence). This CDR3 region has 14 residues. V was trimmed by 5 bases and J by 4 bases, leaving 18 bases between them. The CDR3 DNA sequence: TGCAGTGCTCAAGACCCAGAAACCCCTTACGAGCAGTACTTC. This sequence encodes CSAQDPETPYEQYF.

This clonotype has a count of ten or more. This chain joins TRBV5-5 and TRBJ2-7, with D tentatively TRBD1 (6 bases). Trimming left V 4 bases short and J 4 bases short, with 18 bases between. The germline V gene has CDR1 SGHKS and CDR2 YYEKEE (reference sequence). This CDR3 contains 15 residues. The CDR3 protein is CASSASNRAVYEQYF. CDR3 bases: TGTGCCAGCAGCGCGTCCAACAGGGCTGTGTACGAGCAGTACTTC.

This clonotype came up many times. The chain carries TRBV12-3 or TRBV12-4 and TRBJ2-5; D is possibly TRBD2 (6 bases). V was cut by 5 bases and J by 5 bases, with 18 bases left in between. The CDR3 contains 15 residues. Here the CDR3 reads CASSAPALARETQYF. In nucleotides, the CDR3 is TGTGCCAGCAGTGCCCCTGCTCTAGCGCGGGAGACCCAGTACTTC.

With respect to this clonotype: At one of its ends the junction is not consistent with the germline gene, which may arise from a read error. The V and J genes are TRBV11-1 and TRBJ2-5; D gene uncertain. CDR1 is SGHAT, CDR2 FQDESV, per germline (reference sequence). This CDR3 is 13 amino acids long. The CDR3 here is CTSQATGWETQYF. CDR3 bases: TGTACCAGCCAAGCCACCGGATGGGAGACCCAGTACTTC.

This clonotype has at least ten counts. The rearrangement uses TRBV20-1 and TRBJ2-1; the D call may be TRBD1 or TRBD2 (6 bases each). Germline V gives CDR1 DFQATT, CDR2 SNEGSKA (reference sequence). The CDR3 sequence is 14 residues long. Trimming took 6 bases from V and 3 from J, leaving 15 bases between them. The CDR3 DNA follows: TGCAGTGCAGAGGGGGACTCCAGCTACAATGAGCAGTTCTTC. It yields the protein CSAEGDSSYNEQFF.

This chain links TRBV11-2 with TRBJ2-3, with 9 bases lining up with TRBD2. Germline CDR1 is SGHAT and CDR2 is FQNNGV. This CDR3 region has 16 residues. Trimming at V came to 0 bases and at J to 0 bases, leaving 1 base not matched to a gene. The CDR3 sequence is CASSLERGGSTDTQYF. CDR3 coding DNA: TGTGCCAGCAGCTTAGAGCGGGGGGGTAGCACAGATACGCAGTATTTT.

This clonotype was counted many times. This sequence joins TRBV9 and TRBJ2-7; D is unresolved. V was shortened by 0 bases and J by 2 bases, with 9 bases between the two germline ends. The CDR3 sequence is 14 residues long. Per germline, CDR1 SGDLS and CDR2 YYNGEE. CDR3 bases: TGTGCCAGCAGCGTAGGTTGGGGAACCTACGAGCAGTACTTC. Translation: CASSVGWGTYEQYF.